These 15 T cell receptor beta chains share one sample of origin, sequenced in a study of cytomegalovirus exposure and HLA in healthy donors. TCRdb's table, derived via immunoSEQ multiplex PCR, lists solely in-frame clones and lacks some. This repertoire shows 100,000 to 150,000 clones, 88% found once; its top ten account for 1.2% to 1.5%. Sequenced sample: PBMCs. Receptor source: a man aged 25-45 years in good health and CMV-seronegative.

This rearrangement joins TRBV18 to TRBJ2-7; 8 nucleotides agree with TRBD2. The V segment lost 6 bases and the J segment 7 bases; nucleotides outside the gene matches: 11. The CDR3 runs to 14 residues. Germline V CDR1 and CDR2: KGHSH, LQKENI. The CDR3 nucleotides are TGTGCCAGCTCCCCTATGAGCGGGAGTCGAGAGCAGTACTTC. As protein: CASSPMSGSREQYF.

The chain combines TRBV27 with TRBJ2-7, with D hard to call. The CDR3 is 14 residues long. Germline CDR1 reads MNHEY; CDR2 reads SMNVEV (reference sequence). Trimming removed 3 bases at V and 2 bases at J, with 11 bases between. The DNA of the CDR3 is TGTGCCAGCAGTTTGGGCAGGAACGCCTACGAGCAGTACTTC. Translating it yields CASSLGRNAYEQYF.

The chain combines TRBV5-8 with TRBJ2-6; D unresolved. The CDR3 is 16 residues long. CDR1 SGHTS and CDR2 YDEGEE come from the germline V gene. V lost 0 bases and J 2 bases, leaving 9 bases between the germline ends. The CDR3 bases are TGTGCCAGCAGCTTGGCCACGGTACCTGGGGCCAACGTCCTGACTTTC. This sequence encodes CASSLATVPGANVLTF. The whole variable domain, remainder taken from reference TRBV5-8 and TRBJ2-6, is EAGVTQSPTHLIKTRGQQATLRCSPISGHTSVYWYQQALGLGLQFLLWYDEGEERNRGNFPPRFSGRQFPNYSSELNVNALELEDSALYLCASSLATVPGANVLTFGAGSRLTVL.

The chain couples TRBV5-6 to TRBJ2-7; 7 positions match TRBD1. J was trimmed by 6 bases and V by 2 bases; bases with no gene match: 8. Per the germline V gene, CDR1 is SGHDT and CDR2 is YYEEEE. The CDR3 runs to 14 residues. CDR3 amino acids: CASSFDRVSGEQYF. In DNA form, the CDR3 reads TGTGCCAGCAGCTTCGACAGGGTATCCGGCGAGCAGTACTTC.

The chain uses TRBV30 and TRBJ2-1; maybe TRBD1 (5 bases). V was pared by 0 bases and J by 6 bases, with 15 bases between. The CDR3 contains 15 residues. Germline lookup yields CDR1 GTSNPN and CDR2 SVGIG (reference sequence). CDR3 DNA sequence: TGTGCCTGGAGTGTAGGGCAGGGCGCACTCAATGAGCAGTTCTTC. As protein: CAWSVGQGALNEQFF.

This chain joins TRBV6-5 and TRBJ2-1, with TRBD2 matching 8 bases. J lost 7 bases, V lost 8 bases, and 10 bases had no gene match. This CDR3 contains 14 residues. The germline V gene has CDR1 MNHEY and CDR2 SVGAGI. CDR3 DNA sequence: TGTGCCAGCCAAGGGGCGGGAGGTGTGAATGAGCAGTTCTTC. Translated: CASQGAGGVNEQFF.

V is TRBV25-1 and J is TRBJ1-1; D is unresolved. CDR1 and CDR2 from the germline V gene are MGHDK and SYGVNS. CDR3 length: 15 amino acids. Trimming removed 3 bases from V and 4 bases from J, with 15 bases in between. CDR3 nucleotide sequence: TGTGCCAGCAGTGAGGTAGGAGTGTTGGGCACTGAAGCTTTCTTT. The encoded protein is CASSEVGVLGTEAFF.

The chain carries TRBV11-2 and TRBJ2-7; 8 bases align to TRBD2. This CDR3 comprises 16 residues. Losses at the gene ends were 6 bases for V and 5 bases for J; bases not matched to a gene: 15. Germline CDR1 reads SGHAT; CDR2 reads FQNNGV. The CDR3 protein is CASSHYNGGARNEQYF. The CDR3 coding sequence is TGTGCCAGCAGTCATTACAACGGGGGGGCGAGGAACGAGCAGTACTTC.

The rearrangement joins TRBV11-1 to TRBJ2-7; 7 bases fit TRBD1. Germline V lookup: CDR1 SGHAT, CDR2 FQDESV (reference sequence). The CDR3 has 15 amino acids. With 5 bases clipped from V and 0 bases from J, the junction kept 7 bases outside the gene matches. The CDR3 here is CASSLEGQSSYEQYF. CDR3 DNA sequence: TGTGCCAGCAGCCTAGAGGGACAGAGCTCCTACGAGCAGTACTTC.

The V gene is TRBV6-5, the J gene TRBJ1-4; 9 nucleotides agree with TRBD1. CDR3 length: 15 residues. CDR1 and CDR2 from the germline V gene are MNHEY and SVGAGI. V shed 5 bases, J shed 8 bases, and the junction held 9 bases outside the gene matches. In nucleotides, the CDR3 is TGTGCCAGCAGTAACCGGGACAGGGAGAGGGAAAAACTGTTTTTT. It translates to CASSNRDREREKLFF.

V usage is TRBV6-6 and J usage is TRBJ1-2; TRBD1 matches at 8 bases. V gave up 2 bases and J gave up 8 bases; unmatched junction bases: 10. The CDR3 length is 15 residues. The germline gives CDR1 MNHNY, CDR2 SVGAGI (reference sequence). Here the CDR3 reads CASSYAETGEDGYTF. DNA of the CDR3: TGTGCCAGCAGTTACGCCGAGACAGGGGAGGACGGCTACACCTTC.

CDR3 in DNA: TGTGCCAGCAGTGAATTTTTTAGCGGGGCTAGCACAGATACGCAGTATTTT. Translating gives CASSEFFSGASTDTQYF. This chain uses TRBV25-1 with TRBJ2-3; 8 nucleotides agree with TRBD2. V gave up 1 base and J gave up 0 bases; unmatched junction bases: 6. The germline gives CDR1 MGHDK, CDR2 SYGVNS. The CDR3 is 17 amino acids.

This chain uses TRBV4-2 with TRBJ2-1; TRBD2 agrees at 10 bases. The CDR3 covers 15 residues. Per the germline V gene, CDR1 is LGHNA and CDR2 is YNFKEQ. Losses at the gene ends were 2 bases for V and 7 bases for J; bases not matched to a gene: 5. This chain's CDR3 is CASSQKREGHNEQFF. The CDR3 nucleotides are TGTGCCAGCAGCCAAAAGCGGGAGGGCCATAATGAGCAGTTCTTC.

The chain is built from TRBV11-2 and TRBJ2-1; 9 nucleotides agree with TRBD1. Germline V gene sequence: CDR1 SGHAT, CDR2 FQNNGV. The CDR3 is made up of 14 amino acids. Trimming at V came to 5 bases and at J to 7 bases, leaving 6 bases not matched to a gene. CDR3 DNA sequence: TGTGCCAGCAGCGGGACAGGGAATCGGAATGAGCAGTTCTTC. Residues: CASSGTGNRNEQFF.

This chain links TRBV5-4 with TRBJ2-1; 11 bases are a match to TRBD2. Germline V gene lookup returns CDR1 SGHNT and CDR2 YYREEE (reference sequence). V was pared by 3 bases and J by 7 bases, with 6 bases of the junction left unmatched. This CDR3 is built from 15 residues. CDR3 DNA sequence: TGTGCCAGCAGCTGGGTACTAGCGGGAGATAATGAGCAGTTCTTC. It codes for CASSWVLAGDNEQFF. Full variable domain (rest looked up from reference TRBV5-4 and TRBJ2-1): ETGVTQSPTHLIKTRGQQVTLRCSSQSGHNTVSWYQQALGQGPQFIFQYYREEENGRGNFPPRFSGLQFPNYSSELNVNALELDDSALYLCASSWVLAGDNEQFFGPGTRLTVL.